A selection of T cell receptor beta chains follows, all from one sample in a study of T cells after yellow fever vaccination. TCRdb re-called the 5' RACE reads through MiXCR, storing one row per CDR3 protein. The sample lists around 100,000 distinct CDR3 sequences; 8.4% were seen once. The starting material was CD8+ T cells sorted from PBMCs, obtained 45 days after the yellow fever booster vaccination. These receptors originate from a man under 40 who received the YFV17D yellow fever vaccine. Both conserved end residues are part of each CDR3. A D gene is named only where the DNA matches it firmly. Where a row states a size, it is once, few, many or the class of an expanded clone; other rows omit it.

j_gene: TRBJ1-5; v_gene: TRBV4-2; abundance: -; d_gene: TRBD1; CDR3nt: TGTGCCAGCAGCCAAGATAAGACAGGGGGCAATCAGCCCCAGCATTTT; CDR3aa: CASSQDKTGGNQPQHF
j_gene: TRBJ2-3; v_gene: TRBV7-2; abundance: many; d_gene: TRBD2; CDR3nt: TGTGCCAGCAGCTTAGGGGCTAGCGGGAAGAAAGATACGCAGTATTTT; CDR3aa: CASSLGASGKKDTQYF
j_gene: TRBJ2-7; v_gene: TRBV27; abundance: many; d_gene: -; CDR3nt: TGTGCCAGCAGTTTATCCCTGAGGGCCTACGAGCAGTACTTC; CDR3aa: CASSLSLRAYEQYF
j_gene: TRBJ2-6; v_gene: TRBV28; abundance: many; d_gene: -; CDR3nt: TGTGCCAGTCAGAATAGGGGGTTCTCTGGGGCCAACGTCCTGACTTTC; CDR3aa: CASQNRGFSGANVLTF
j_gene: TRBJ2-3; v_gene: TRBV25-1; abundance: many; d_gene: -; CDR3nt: TGTGCCAGCAGTGGGGAAGGGGGGCGCACAGATACGCAGTATTTT; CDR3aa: CASSGEGGRTDTQYF
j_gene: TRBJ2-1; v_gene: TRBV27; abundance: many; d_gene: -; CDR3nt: TGTGCCAGCAAACCTACTAGGGAGGCGGCCGTGGAGCAGTTCTTC; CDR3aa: CASKPTREAAVEQFF
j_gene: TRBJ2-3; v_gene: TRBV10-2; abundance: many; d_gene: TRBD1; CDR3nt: TGCGCCAGCAGTGAGGGGACAGGGGGCCCCACAGATACGCAGTATTTT; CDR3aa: CASSEGTGGPTDTQYF
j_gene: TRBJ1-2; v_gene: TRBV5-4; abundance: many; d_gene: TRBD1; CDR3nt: TGTGCCAGCAGCACGGACAGGGGAGACTATGGCTACACCTTC; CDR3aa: CASSTDRGDYGYTF
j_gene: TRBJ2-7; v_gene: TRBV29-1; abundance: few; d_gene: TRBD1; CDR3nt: TGCAGCGTCGTCCGGGACAGCTCCTACGAGCAGTACTTC; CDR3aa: CSVVRDSSYEQYF
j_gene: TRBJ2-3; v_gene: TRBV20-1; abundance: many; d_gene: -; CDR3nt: TGCAGTGCTAGAGATAGTATAAGGGATACGCAGTATTTT; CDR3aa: CSARDSIRDTQYF
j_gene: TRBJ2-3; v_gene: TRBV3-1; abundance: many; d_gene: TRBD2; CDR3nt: TGTGCCAGCAGCCAAGGGGGGCTAGCGGGGGACACAGATACGCAGTATTTT; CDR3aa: CASSQGGLAGDTDTQYF
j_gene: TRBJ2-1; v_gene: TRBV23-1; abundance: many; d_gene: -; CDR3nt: TGCGCCAGCAGTCCCGACCCGCTTTCTCCCCCACGGTGGCAGTTCTTC; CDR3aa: CASSPDPLSPPRWQFF
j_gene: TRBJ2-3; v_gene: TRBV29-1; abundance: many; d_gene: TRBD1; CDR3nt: TGCAGCGTTGATTCGGTTGGACAGGGGGCGGCAGATACGCAGTATTTT; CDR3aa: CSVDSVGQGAADTQYF
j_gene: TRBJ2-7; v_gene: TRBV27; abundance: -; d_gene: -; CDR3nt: TGTGCCAGCAGCGGGAACTCCTACGAGCAGTACTTC; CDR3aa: CASSGNSYEQYF
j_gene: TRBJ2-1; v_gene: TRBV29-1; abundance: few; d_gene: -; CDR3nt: TGCAGCGTTGATGACGCGGGGCTCTACAATGAGCAGTTCTTC; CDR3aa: CSVDDAGLYNEQFF
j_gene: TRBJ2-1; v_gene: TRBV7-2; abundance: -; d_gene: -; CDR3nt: TGTGCCAGCAGCTTAGGCGTGGTCCACCAGTTCTTC; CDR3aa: CASSLGVVHQFF
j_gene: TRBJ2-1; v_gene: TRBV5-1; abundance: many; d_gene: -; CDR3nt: TGCGCCAGCAGCCAATCCAGTGGCTCCTACAATGAGCAGTTCTTC; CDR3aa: CASSQSSGSYNEQFF
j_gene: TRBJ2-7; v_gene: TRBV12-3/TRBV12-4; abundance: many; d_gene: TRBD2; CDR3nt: TGTGCCAGCAGTTGGGGACTAGTAGCGGGCTACGAGCAGTACTTC; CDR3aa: CASSWGLVAGYEQYF
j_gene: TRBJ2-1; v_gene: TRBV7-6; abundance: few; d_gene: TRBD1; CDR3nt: TGTGCCAGCAGCCACCGGGACAGGGGCGATGAGCAGTTCTTC; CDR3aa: CASSHRDRGDEQFF
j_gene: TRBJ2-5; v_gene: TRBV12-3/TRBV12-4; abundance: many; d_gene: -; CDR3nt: TGTGCCAGCAGTAGAGCGATGGAGGGAGAGACCCAGTACTTC; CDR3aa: CASSRAMEGETQYF
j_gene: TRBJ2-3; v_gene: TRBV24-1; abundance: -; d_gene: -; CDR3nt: TGTGCCACCAGTGGGGTAGCAAGGAGAGAAAGGGCTCACACAGATACGCAGTATTTT; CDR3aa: CATSGVARRERAHTDTQYF
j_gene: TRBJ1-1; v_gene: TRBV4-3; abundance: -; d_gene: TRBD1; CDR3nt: TGCGCCAGCAGCCATGCGACAGGGGGCGCGTCCAACACTGAAGCTTTCTTT; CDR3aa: CASSHATGGASNTEAFF
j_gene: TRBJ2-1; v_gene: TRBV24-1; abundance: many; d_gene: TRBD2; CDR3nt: TGTGCCACCAGGACCGGGACTAGCGGATACAATGAGCAGTTCTTC; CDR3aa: CATRTGTSGYNEQFF
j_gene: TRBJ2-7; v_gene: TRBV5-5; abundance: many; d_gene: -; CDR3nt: TGTGCCAGCAGCTCCAAGTCCGGGAGCTCCTACGAGCAGTACTTC; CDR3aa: CASSSKSGSSYEQYF
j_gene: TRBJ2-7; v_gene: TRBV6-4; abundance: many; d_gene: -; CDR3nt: TGTGCCAGCCCACTGGGGGACACAGTCTACGAGCAGTACTTC; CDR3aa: CASPLGDTVYEQYF
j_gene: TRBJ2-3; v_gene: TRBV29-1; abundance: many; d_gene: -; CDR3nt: TGCAGCGTTGACACGGACGGGACAGATACGCAGTATTTT; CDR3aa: CSVDTDGTDTQYF
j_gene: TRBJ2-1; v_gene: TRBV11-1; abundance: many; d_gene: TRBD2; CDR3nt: TGTGCCAGCAGCTTTAACCCGGGACTAGCGGCCTACAATGAGCAGTTCTTC; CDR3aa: CASSFNPGLAAYNEQFF
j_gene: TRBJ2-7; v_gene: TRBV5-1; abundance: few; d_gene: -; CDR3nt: TGCGCCAGCAGCTCGCCAGGGCGGTCCGAGCAGTACTTC; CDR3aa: CASSSPGRSEQYF
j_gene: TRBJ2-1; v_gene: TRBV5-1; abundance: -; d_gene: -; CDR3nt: TGCGCCAGCCAAGAGAGAGGCAATGAGCAGTTCTTC; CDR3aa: CASQERGNEQFF
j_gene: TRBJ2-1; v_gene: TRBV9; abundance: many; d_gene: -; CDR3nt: TGTGCCAGCAACCCGAAGTCTATCGATGAGCAGTTCTTC; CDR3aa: CASNPKSIDEQFF
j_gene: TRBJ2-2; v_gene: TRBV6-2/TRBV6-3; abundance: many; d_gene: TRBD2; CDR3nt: TGTGCCAGCAGTTACCCCGGGGGGGACTTGACCGGGGAGCTGTTTTTT; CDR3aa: CASSYPGGDLTGELFF
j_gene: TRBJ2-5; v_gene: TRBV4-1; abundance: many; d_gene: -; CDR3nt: TGCGCCAGCAGCCAATCTAGGACGGCGATCCAAGAGACCCAGTACTTC; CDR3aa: CASSQSRTAIQETQYF
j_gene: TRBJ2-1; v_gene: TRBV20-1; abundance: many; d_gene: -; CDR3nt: TGCAGTGCCCTGCCAATAGAAGGCTCCTACAATGAGCAGTTCTTC; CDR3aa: CSALPIEGSYNEQFF
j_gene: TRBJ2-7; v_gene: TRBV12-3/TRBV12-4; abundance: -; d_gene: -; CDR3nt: TGTGCCAGCAGTTTTATCCTGGACGAGCAGTACTTC; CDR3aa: CASSFILDEQYF
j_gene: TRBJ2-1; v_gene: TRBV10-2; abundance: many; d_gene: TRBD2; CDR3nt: TGCGCCAGCAGTGGGAATAGCGGGAGGTCCTACAATGAGCAGTTCTTC; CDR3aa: CASSGNSGRSYNEQFF
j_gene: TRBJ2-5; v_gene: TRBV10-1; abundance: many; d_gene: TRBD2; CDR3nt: TGCGCCAGCAGTGAGCTACTAGCGGGAGTTGAGACCCAGTACTTC; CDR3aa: CASSELLAGVETQYF
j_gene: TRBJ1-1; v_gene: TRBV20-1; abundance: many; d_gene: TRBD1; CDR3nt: TGCAGTGCGGGGGGACAGGGAGCTTGGGCTTTCTTT; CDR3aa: CSAGGQGAWAFF
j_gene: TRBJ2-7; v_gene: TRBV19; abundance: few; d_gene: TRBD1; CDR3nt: TGTGCCAGTAGTCCTGGACAGGTCTTCTCCTACGAGCAGTACTTC; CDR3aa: CASSPGQVFSYEQYF
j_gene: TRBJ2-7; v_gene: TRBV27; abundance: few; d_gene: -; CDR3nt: TGTGCCAGCAGTTTATCGCTCACAGGGAGCCACGAGCAGTACTTC; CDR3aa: CASSLSLTGSHEQYF
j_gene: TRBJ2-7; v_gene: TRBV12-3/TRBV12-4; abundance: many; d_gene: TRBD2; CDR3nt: TGTGCCAGCAGCGACATAAATACAGCGGGATTCGAGCAGTACTTC; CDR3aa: CASSDINTAGFEQYF
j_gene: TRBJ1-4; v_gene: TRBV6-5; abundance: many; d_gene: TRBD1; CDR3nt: TGTGCCAGCAGCTACCGGGACAGGGGCCAGGAAAAACTGTTTTTT; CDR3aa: CASSYRDRGQEKLFF
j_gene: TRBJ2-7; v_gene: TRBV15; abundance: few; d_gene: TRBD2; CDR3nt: TGTGCCACCAGCCACCTCGGAGGCGGTCATAGCGGGAGGCCCTGGGCCTACGAGCAGTACTTC; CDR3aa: CATSHLGGGHSGRPWAYEQYF
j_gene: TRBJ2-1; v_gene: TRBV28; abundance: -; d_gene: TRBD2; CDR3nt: TGTGCCAGCAAAACTAGCGCGTCCTACAATGAGCAGTTCTTC; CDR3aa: CASKTSASYNEQFF
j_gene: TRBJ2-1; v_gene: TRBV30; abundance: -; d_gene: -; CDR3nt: TGTGCCTGGTGTACAGGGTCGAATGAGCAGTTCTTC; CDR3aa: CAWCTGSNEQFF
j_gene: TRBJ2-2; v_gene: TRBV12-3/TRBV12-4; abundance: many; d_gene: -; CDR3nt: TGTGCCCTATCGAGGGACACCGGGGAGCTGTTTTTT; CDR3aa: CALSRDTGELFF
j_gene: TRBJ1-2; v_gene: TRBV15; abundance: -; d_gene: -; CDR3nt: TGTGCCACCAGCGGCAGAAACTATGGCTACACCTTC; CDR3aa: CATSGRNYGYTF
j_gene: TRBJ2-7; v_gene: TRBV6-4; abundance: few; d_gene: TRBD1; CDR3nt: TGTGCCACCTCAGGGGGACAGGTACCGGGAAGGTCCTACGAGCAGTACTTC; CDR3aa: CATSGGQVPGRSYEQYF
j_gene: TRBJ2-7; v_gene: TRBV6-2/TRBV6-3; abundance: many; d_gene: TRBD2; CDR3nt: TGTGCCAGCAGCTCCCCTCGAGAAGGGAGGGCCTACGAGCAGTACTTC; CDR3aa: CASSSPREGRAYEQYF
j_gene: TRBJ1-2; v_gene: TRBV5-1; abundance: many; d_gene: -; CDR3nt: TGCGCCAGCAGCTTGGCCGGGGTAAACTATGGCTACACCTTC; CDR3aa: CASSLAGVNYGYTF
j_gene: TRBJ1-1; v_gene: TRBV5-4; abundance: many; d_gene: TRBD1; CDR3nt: TGTGCCAGCAGCATACCCGGGACAGGATCTGAAGCTTTCTTT; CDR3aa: CASSIPGTGSEAFF
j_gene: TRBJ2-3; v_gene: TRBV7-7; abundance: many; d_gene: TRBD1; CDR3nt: TGTGCTAGCAGCTTAGGACAGGGGTCCCTCACAGATACGCAGTATTTT; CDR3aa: CASSLGQGSLTDTQYF
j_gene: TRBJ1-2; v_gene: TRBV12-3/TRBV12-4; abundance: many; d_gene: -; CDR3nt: TGTGCCAGCAGTTTAGCGACAGCTTTTGAAGGCTACACCTTC; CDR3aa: CASSLATAFEGYTF
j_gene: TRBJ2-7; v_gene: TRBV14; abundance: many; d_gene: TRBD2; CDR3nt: TGTGCCAGCAGCCAAACCGGGACTAGTTACGAGCAGTACTTC; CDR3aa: CASSQTGTSYEQYF
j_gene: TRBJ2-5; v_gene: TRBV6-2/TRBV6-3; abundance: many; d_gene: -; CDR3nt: TGTGCCAGCAGTTGGTCGCCGGAGACCCAGTACTTC; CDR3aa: CASSWSPETQYF
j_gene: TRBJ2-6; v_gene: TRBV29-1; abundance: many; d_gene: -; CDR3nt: TGCAGCGTCCTCGAGACGCCAAGGGGCTCTGGGGCCAACGTCCTGACTTTC; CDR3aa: CSVLETPRGSGANVLTF